This T cell receptor (beta chain) was recovered during a study of type 1 regulatory T cells. V lost 5 bases, J lost 5 bases, and 10 bases stayed unmatched. CDR1 is SGHAT and CDR2 is FQNNGV in the germline V gene. The CDR3 runs 15 residues. Turning to this clonotype: Its matching antigen is unknown.

TCRdb fed the reads into MiXCR, producing one record per CDR3 protein. The sample lists approximately 25,000 distinct CDR3 sequences; roughly 50% were seen once. Sample: cultured T cells, either the whole culture or a sorted T cell fraction (not recorded which). This receptor was taken from a human donor in good health. V gene TRBV11-2 combines with J gene TRBJ2-3; 7 nucleotides agree with TRBD2. CDR3 nucleotide sequence: TGTGCCAGCAGCCGGGCACTAGCGCCACAAGATACGCAGTATTTT. This encodes CASSRALAPQDTQYF.